This is a list of T cell receptor beta chains from one sample in a study of T cells expressing NK-cell markers. Reprocessing the 5' RACE reads, TCRdb reports a single entry for every CDR3 protein and omits DNA. The repertoire shows hundreds of thousands of distinct CDR3 sequences; the top ten hold over 4%. The sample was blood T cells: a sorted CD56 or NKG2C T cell subset, CD4+ or CD8+ T cells, or bulk PBMC T cells (not recorded which). These receptors came from a man aged 18-70 years in good health. The CDR3 runs from the conserved cysteine through the conserved F or W.

>TRBJ1-1|15|TRBV7-2
CASSSRVAGNTEAFF
>TRBJ2-7|13|TRBV20-1
CSAKPGTNYEQYF
>TRBJ2-7|17|TRBV3-1
CASSQDKGAGTSYEQYF
>TRBJ1-5|14|TRBV6-5
CASSSTGLSQPQHF
>TRBJ2-5|16|TRBV20-1
CSARVWSGEFQETQYF
>TRBJ2-1|15|TRBV27
CASSFSPGDQSEQFF
>TRBJ2-2|16|TRBV6-4
CASSDSGLPNTGELFF
>TRBJ1-1|14|TRBV5-1
CASSLSPTGTEAFF
>TRBJ2-7|14|TRBV20-1
CSARRGQPSYEQYF
>TRBJ2-5|14|TRBV29-1
CSVEERGRQETQYF
>TRBJ2-7|14|TRBV11-2
CASSYGTMVGEQYF
>TRBJ2-1|16|TRBV11-2
CASSVRDGTESNEQFF
>TRBJ2-7|14|TRBV10-3
CAISGASGGYEQYF
>TRBJ1-5|13|TRBV2
CASSGTGSQPQHF
>TRBJ1-2|16|TRBV3-1
CASSQRGRPSNYGYTF
>TRBJ2-6|13|TRBV5-1
CASSLGWANVLTF
>TRBJ2-7|15|TRBV7-2
CASSVAGTGSYEQYF
>TRBJ2-3|14|TRBV23-1
CASSQLRLSCTQYF
>TRBJ2-5|15|TRBV19
CASTDGRTGQETQYF
>TRBJ2-7|15|TRBV12-3/TRBV12-4
CASSSRGTHSYEQYF
>TRBJ1-5|14|TRBV19
CASSRGQGFQPQHF
>TRBJ1-1|15|TRBV2
CASITDRGAGAEAFF
>TRBJ2-3|19|TRBV11-1
CASSFSGQGPEKSTDTQYF
>TRBJ2-2|16|TRBV5-1
CASRSGTGDSTGELFF
>TRBJ2-1|15|TRBV6-1
CASSGRRGNHNEQFF
>TRBJ1-2|14|TRBV6-1
CASRSPGQGLGYTF
>TRBJ1-3|13|TRBV7-9
CASSLNLADTIYF
>TRBJ1-6|13|TRBV3-1
CASSVIGVSPLHF
>TRBJ2-3|13|TRBV4-1
CASREWSSGAQYF
>TRBJ2-7|15|TRBV6-1
CASSEYPGAAYEQYF
>TRBJ1-1|12|TRBV29-1
CSCRPDLRGAFF
>TRBJ2-1|15|TRBV20-1
CSATSGERIYNEQFF
>TRBJ2-5|12|TRBV29-1
CSVEVSSGAQYF
>TRBJ1-1|12|TRBV13
CASYRGGTEAFF
>TRBJ1-1|16|TRBV5-1
CASSLDRQPVKVEAFF